These 25 T cell receptor beta chains originate from one sample sequenced in a study of shared clonotypes between healthy human individuals. Clones were read by immunoSEQ multiplex PCR, and TCRdb kept only the in-frame ones, dropping some. The table includes about 550,000 clones, 95% detected once. Naive CD8 cells lacked CD45RO and underwent positive selection for CCR7, leaving out terminally differentiated effector memory CD45RA+ cells. The source material was naive CD8+ T cells sorted from blood. Receptors originate from a young woman in good health.

The V call is TRBV12-5, the J call TRBJ2-1; no clear D. V lost 8 bases, J lost 5 bases, and 13 bases lay in between. Germline V gene sequence: CDR1 LGHNT, CDR2 FRNRAP. CDR3 size: 13 residues. The CDR3 region is CASQSSLDNEQFF. CDR3 sequence (DNA): TGTGCTAGTCAATCAAGTTTGGACAATGAGCAGTTCTTC.

The V gene is TRBV12-2, the J gene TRBJ2-7; the table gives TRBD2 as D, unverified against the DNA. TRBV12-2 represents a pseudogene. The CDR3 extends over 13 amino acids. CDR3 in amino acids: CATPAVAAYEQYF. Written as DNA, the CDR3 is TGTGCAACCCCGGCGGTAGCGGCGTACGAGCAGTACTTC.

The chain combines TRBV19 with TRBJ1-1; D remains ambiguous. The V end lost 6 bases, the J end lost 3 bases, and 5 bases lay between the germline ends. The CDR3 loop spans 11 amino acids. Germline values: CDR1 LNHDA, CDR2 SQIVND (reference sequence). The CDR3 DNA reads TGTGCCAGTAGCCTTTACACTGAAGCTTTCTTT. It yields the protein CASSLYTEAFF.

The chain couples TRBV2 to TRBJ2-7; 7 positions agree with TRBD1. J lost 2 bases, V lost 5 bases, and 3 bases had no gene match. Germline V gene sequence: CDR1 SNHLY, CDR2 FYNNEI. The CDR3 has 13 residues. The CDR3 coding sequence is TGTGCCAGCAGTACCGGGACAGCCTACGAGCAGTACTTC. Amino acid sequence: CASSTGTAYEQYF. The whole variable domain, filled in from reference TRBV2 and TRBJ2-7, reads EPEVTQTPSHQVTQMGQEVILRCVPISNHLYFYWYRQILGQKVEFLVSFYNNEISEKSEIFDDQFSVERPDGSNFTLKIRSTKLEDSAMYFCASSTGTAYEQYFGPGTRLTVT.

The chain couples TRBV25-1 to TRBJ1-4; no clear D. The CDR3 runs 15 residues. CDR1 and CDR2 from the germline V gene are MGHDK and SYGVNS. Trimming shortened V by 5 bases and J by 2 bases, and 12 bases separated the two germline ends. CDR3 DNA: TGTGCCAGCAGTCCGATTGCGGCGACTAATGAAAAACTGTTTTTT. This codes for CASSPIAATNEKLFF.

This sequence joins TRBV7-9 and TRBJ2-2, with D uncertain. CDR1 and CDR2 (germline): SEHNR, FQNEAQ (reference sequence). With 5 bases removed from V and 0 bases from J, the gap between germline ends came to 13 bases. This CDR3 spans 16 amino acids. The CDR3 here is CASSPPERSNTGELFF. CDR3 nucleotide sequence: TGTGCCAGCAGCCCTCCCGAAAGATCGAACACCGGGGAGCTGTTTTTT.

This sequence joins TRBV25-1 and TRBJ2-7; D unresolved. Germline-derived CDR1 and CDR2 are MGHDK and SYGVNS. Trimming left V 6 bases short and J 3 bases short, with 12 bases between. There are 13 residues in the CDR3. The CDR3 DNA is TGTGCCAGCAGCATAAACGGTGTCTACGAGCAGTACTTC. It yields the protein CASSINGVYEQYF.

The chain uses TRBV7-9 and TRBJ2-5, with 8 bases aligning to TRBD1. Germline loops: CDR1 SEHNR, CDR2 FQNEAQ (reference sequence). With 5 bases clipped from V and 6 bases from J, the junction kept 11 bases outside the gene matches. This CDR3 spans 15 amino acids. In DNA form, the CDR3 reads TGTGCCAGCAGCCACCGGACAGGGTCTAGGCAGACCCAGTACTTC. Its protein product is CASSHRTGSRQTQYF.

The V gene is TRBV25-1, the J gene TRBJ2-7; TRBD2 aligns across 7 bases. Germline trimming cut 4 bases from V and 0 bases from J; bases unmatched to any gene: 3. The CDR3 extends over 14 amino acids. Germline assignment: CDR1 MGHDK and CDR2 SYGVNS. The CDR3 sequence is CASSASGSSYEQYF. The CDR3 DNA reads TGTGCCAGCAGTGCTAGCGGCAGCTCCTACGAGCAGTACTTC.

The V and J genes are TRBV14 and TRBJ2-3; TRBD2 matches at 9 bases. The trim removed 3 bases at V and 7 bases at J, leaving 5 bases unmatched. Germline loops: CDR1 SGHDN, CDR2 FVKESK. The CDR3 sequence is 14 residues long. CDR3 amino acids: CASSHWTSENTQYF. In nucleotides, the CDR3 is TGTGCCAGCAGCCACTGGACTAGCGAAAATACGCAGTATTTT.

This chain uses TRBV7-9 with TRBJ2-5, with D uncertain. The CDR3 length is 15 residues. The V gene's germline CDR1 is SEHNR and CDR2 FQNEAQ (reference sequence). Trimming left V 5 bases short and J 3 bases short, with 16 bases between. CDR3 coding DNA: TGTGCCAGCAGCCCCAAGACGGCCGACGAAGAGACCCAGTACTTC. Protein sequence: CASSPKTADEETQYF.

The chain employs TRBV4-2 and TRBJ1-1, with D maybe TRBD1 (5 bases). V gave up 0 bases and J gave up 0 bases, with 8 bases separating them. There are 15 residues in the CDR3. Germline CDR1 LGHNA, CDR2 YNFKEQ. The CDR3 DNA reads as TGTGCCAGCAGCCAAGACAGGGCCTTGAACACTGAAGCTTTCTTT. The encoded protein is CASSQDRALNTEAFF.

The J gene is TRBJ2-1, the V gene TRBV27; TRBD2 matches 9 bases. Trimming cost V 4 bases and J 5 bases; bases outside gene matches: 3. The CDR3 consists of 14 residues. In germline, CDR1 is MNHEY, CDR2 SMNVEV (reference sequence). The CDR3 DNA follows: TGTGCCAGCAGTTCCGGACTAGCGAACAATGAGCAGTTCTTC. Encoded protein: CASSSGLANNEQFF.

This chain uses TRBV5-8 with TRBJ2-7; the match to TRBD2 covers 12 bases. The CDR3 runs 16 residues. Germline trimming cut 4 bases from V and 7 bases from J; bases unmatched to any gene: 12. The germline V gene has CDR1 SGHTS and CDR2 YDEGEE. The CDR3 coding sequence is TGTGCCAGCAGCCAAGACTCTAGCGGGAGGGCGGGTGAGCAGTACTTC. It yields the protein CASSQDSSGRAGEQYF.

Of note for this clone: Within the sample, other DNA sequences also encode this same CDR3. The chain has TRBV5-6 and TRBJ2-7; D gene uncertain. Looked up from germline, CDR1 is SGHDT and CDR2 is YYEEEE. The CDR3 consists of 13 residues. Trimming pared 3 bases from V and 0 bases from J, leaving 7 bases between. CDR3 protein: CASSWTSSYEQYF. CDR3 coding DNA: TGTGCCAGCAGCTGGACGAGCTCCTACGAGCAGTACTTC.

V gene TRBV9 combines with J gene TRBJ2-1; D is perhaps TRBD2 (6 bases). Germline assignment: CDR1 SGDLS and CDR2 YYNGEE. V lost 2 bases, J lost 8 bases, and 17 bases lay in between. The CDR3 length is 15 residues. CDR3 loop: CASSVRLVSLDEQFF. The CDR3 region has the DNA TGTGCCAGCAGCGTCCGACTAGTTTCTTTGGATGAGCAGTTCTTC.

The chain recombines TRBV9 with TRBJ2-5, with 11 nucleotides matching TRBD2. Per the germline V gene, CDR1 is SGDLS and CDR2 is YYNGEE. The CDR3 sequence is 16 residues long. Trimming cost V 3 bases and J 5 bases; bases outside gene matches: 9. The CDR3 DNA reads as TGTGCCAGCAGCGCTAGCGGGAGGCTCGTGGAGGAGACCCAGTACTTC. Translating it yields CASSASGRLVEETQYF.

This clone was found once. The CDR3 protein is CASSVGGDTYEQYF. The CDR3 nucleotides read TGTGCCAGCAGCGTAGGGGGGGACACATACGAGCAGTACTTC. The V call is TRBV9, the J call TRBJ2-7, with D possibly being TRBD1 or TRBD2 (6 bases each). Trimming cost V 0 bases and J 4 bases, with 11 bases left between them. The CDR3 contains 14 residues. Germline V gene lookup returns CDR1 SGDLS and CDR2 YYNGEE.

This clone was seen a handful of times. Other DNA sequences in this sample translate to the same CDR3. The chain carries TRBV5-4 and TRBJ2-3; D gene unclear. Germline assignment: CDR1 SGHNT and CDR2 YYREEE (reference sequence). V dropped 4 bases and J dropped 4 bases, with 4 bases sitting between them. This CDR3 spans 11 amino acids. CDR3 sequence (DNA): TGTGCCAGCAGCGCTTCAGATACGCAGTATTTT. Amino acids: CASSASDTQYF.

CDR3 nucleotide sequence: TGTGCCAGCGGAGCTCTGACAGGGACACTGTACTTC. Protein: CASGALTGTLYF. The V gene is TRBV5-6, the J gene TRBJ2-5; TRBD1 agrees at 7 bases. Looked up from germline, CDR1 is SGHDT and CDR2 is YYEEEE. This CDR3 region has 12 residues. The V gene end was trimmed by 7 bases and the J gene end by 13 bases; junction bases not matched to a gene: 13. The whole variable domain, filled in from reference TRBV5-6 and TRBJ2-5, reads DAGVTQSPTHLIKTRGQQVTLRCSPKSGHDTVSWYQQALGQGPQFIFQYYEEEERQRGNFPDRFSGHQFPNYSSELNVNALLLGDSALYLCASGALTGTLYFGPGTRLLVL.

Concerning this clone itself: The sample contains more than one DNA sequence encoding this CDR3. The V and J genes are TRBV27 and TRBJ2-7; 9 bases are shared with TRBD2. V lost 2 bases and J lost 2; bases outside the gene matches: 4. Germline V lookup: CDR1 MNHEY, CDR2 SMNVEV (reference sequence). CDR3 length equals 15 residues. The CDR3 loop reads CASSLLAGSTYEQYF. DNA of the CDR3: TGTGCCAGCAGTTTACTAGCGGGGTCGACCTACGAGCAGTACTTC.

As regards this clone: The same CDR3 is also encoded by other DNA sequences in this sample. The CDR3 DNA sequence: TGTGCCAGCAGCTTAACAAGCGGGTTCTACAATGAGCAGTTCTTC. Translating gives CASSLTSGFYNEQFF. The chain is built from TRBV7-9 and TRBJ2-1, with a tentative D call TRBD2 (6 bases). V shed 2 bases and J shed 3 bases, with 11 bases lying between them. This CDR3 comprises 15 residues. Germline loops: CDR1 SEHNR, CDR2 FQNEAQ (reference sequence). Variable domain in full (rest from reference TRBV7-9 and TRBJ2-1): DTGVSQNPRHKITKRGQNVTFRCDPISEHNRLYWYRQTLGQGPEFLTYFQNEAQLEKSRLLSDRFSAERPKGSFSTLEIQRTEQGDSAMYLCASSLTSGFYNEQFFGPGTRLTVL.

The chain couples TRBV27 to TRBJ2-5, with 8 bases fitting TRBD1. Germline CDR1 and CDR2: MNHEY and SMNVEV (reference sequence). This CDR3 region has 16 residues. Losses at the gene ends were 2 bases for V and 4 bases for J; bases not matched to a gene: 9. Written as DNA, the CDR3 is TGTGCCAGCAGTTTACGGACAGGGTTTTATGGAGAGACCCAGTACTTC. Protein sequence: CASSLRTGFYGETQYF.

The chain combines TRBV10-2 with TRBJ1-2; D is unclear. Germline CDR1 WSHSY, CDR2 SAAADI. V was shortened by 2 bases and J by 0 bases, with 7 bases between the two germline ends. CDR3 size: 14 residues. Here the CDR3 DNA reads TGCGCCAGCAGTGAGAGGAGAGCTAACTATGGCTACACCTTC. Protein product: CASSERRANYGYTF.

The V and J genes are TRBV27 and TRBJ2-7; possibly TRBD1 or TRBD2 for D (5 bases each). The germline V and J ends were trimmed by 5 bases and 6 bases, with 17 bases remaining between them. This CDR3 spans 14 amino acids. From germline, CDR1 is MNHEY and CDR2 SMNVEV (reference sequence). The DNA for the CDR3 is TGTGCCAGCAGTCGAGGGACGTCCCCTGTCGAGCAGTACTTC. This gives the protein CASSRGTSPVEQYF.